This T cell receptor (beta chain) is from a study of cytomegalovirus exposure and HLA in healthy donors. Study-wide context: The use of the same platform for the 130 or so validation repertoires and the 650 to 850 first-cohort repertoires was reported by a later analysis.

The CDR3 consists of 14 residues. Germline CDR1 and CDR2: MNHEY and SVGAGI. V was clipped by 7 bases and J by 3 bases, with 13 bases between them. This table comes from immunoSEQ multiplex PCR, and its TCRdb copy is limited to in-frame clones, with some not included. The repertoire includes some 320,000 clones, about nine tenths of them detected once, and approximately 1% sits in the top ten. General study results and limits: Testing in vitro showed a few CMV-associated chains specific for CMV antigens. Most TCR sequences were seen very rarely across donors, but some public TCRs occurred in many. That first-cohort TCR clusters tended to co-occur in the 90 to 150 validation repertoires was found in a later analysis.

Concerning this clone itself: Its specificity is not known.

The clonotype was recovered from a woman aged 30 to 39 in good health and CMV-seropositive. This chain connects TRBV6-5 to TRBJ1-5; D ambiguous. Sequenced material: PBMCs. The CDR3 here is CASKGPSANQPQHF. The DNA of the CDR3 is TGTGCCAGCAAGGGTCCATCCGCCAATCAGCCCCAGCATTTT.